This T cell receptor beta chain was obtained from a study of T cells expressing NK-cell markers (dated by TCRdb to the early 2020s). Concerning the study at large: TCR beta-chain repertoires were profiled in sorted CD3+CD56+NKG2C+, CD3+CD56+NKG2C- and CD3+CD56-NKG2C+ T-cell subsets from several donors. Among the eight sequenced donors, only one was HCMV-seronegative, while the other seven were HCMV-seropositive. Randomly selected healthy volunteers, three men and five women, were used as the eight sequenced donors. Illumina HiSeq 2000/2500, MiSeq or NextSeq was used to sequence libraries as 2 x 150 bp reads. Broader findings and caveats from the paper: Those dominant clonotypes were again the most abundant among CD3+CD56-NKG2C+ cells in a handful of donors, at about 25-60.1%. It remained unclear whether the expanded NKG2C-expressing T cell clones were specific for HCMV antigens. In roughly 6 donors, the dominant CD3+CD56+NKG2C+ clonotypes ranked among the top 10 CD8+ clonotypes, making up 1.0-7.0% of CD8+ T cells.

To determine HCMV serostatus, a commercial ELISA kit was used to detect HCMV-specific IgG in serum. Peripheral blood mononuclear cells were isolated from blood by Ficoll density gradient centrifugation. Via the germline V gene, CDR1 is SQVTM and CDR2 ANQGSEA. The CDR3 runs 16 amino acids, cysteine and phenylalanine included. Only the protein sequence is given. Of note for this clonotype: Which antigen it targets is not known.

Sequencing took place on an Illumina HiSeq 2000. TCR beta cDNA libraries were made by 5'RACE template switching that added a universal primer site and unique molecular identifiers. cDNA synthesis was primed from the TCR beta constant segment and was followed by two successive PCR amplification steps. Under the source paper's analysis protocol: MIGEC was used to demultiplex reads and group reads by UMI, and MiTCR was used to assemble and quantify clonotypes. To exclude erroneous sequences, only TCR cDNA sequences supported by at least two reads were retained. Downstream repertoire analysis used the tcR package, and clonotypes were matched across fractions by CDR3 nucleotide sequence plus V segment. Antigen specificity was annotated against VDJdb with VDJmatch, allowing one amino acid substitution in CDR3. Each CDR3 protein sequence appears as one entry after TCRdb reprocessed the reads, and no DNA is included. The V and J calls and clone size come from TCRdb's table, not from the authors' own analysis. The table held for this sample gives roughly 420,000 distinct CDR3 sequences. The ten biggest clones cover about 7.1% of the sample.

The TCR sequence derives from a woman aged 18 to 75 in good health. The chain uses TRBV29-1 and TRBJ2-3; the TRBD1 assignment by TCRdb is unverifiable without DNA. Sequenced input: blood T cells: a sorted CD56 or NKG2C T cell subset, CD4+ or CD8+ T cells, or bulk PBMC T cells (not recorded which). CDR3 loop: CSVEDFGPDPPDTQYF.